The 5 T cell receptor beta chains given below trace back to one sample, sequenced in a study of blood T cells in healthy people across ages. Through a sample-barcoded 5' primer and a J-beta primer mix, a second PCR was run for roughly 6 to 11 cycles. TCRdb reanalysed the 5' RACE reads using MiXCR and keeps one entry per CDR3 protein. The table has 600,000 to 800,000 distinct CDR3 sequences, around 50% seen once. Sequenced material: blood. These receptors originate from a woman older than 75 in good health.

On this clonotype itself: This may be a read error, as it is one base from a much larger clone. This rearrangement joins TRBV5-1 to TRBJ1-2; a weak D match, TRBD1 (5 bases). From germline, CDR1 is SGHRS and CDR2 YFSETQ. The CDR3 loop spans 15 amino acids. With 0 bases removed from V and 0 bases from J, the gap between germline ends came to 9 bases. The CDR3 is CASSLVGTTNYGYTF. The CDR3 nucleotides are TGCGCCAGCAGCTTGGTCGGGACCACTAACTATGGCTACACCTTC. The full variable domain, rest sourced from reference TRBV5-1 and TRBJ1-2, is KAGVTQTPRYLIKTRGQQVTLSCSPISGHRSVSWYQQTPGQGLQFLFEYFSETQRNKGNFPGRFSGRQFSNSRSEMNVSTLELGDSALYLCASSLVGTTNYGYTFGSGTRLTVV.

This clonotype was seen repeatedly, ten times or more. The rearrangement uses TRBV28 and TRBJ2-1; no reliable D call. The germline V gene encodes CDR1 MDHEN and CDR2 SYDVKM. The CDR3 is made up of 15 amino acids. V lost 8 bases and J 8 bases, leaving 22 bases between the germline ends. The CDR3 DNA follows: TGTGCCAGCTCCGGGTCGAGACGTCCTCGGGATGAGCAGTTCTTC. Translated: CASSGSRRPRDEQFF.

The chain joins TRBV10-3 to TRBJ2-5; D is possibly TRBD1 (6 bases). Gene TRBJ2-7 matches the end of the DNA better, so the J call may be wrong. CDR1 and CDR2 from the germline V gene are ENHRY and SYGVKD. The CDR3 contains 15 residues. Here the CDR3 reads CAISESTDRTYEQYF. Here the CDR3 DNA reads TGTGCCATCAGTGAGTCTACGGACAGAACCTACGAGCAGTACTTC.

The chain combines TRBV6-5 with TRBJ2-6; possible D gene TRBD1, 5 bases. The CDR3 runs to 14 residues. V lost 5 bases and J 4 bases, leaving 9 bases between the germline ends. Germline V gene data show CDR1 as MNHEY and CDR2 as SVGAGI. CDR3 loop: CASSTGWGANVLTF. CDR3 coding DNA: TGTGCCAGCAGTACAGGTTGGGGGGCCAACGTCCTGACTTTC.

Turning to this clonotype: This could be a read error, since a much larger clone is one nucleotide away. This sequence joins TRBV29-1 and TRBJ1-2; D unresolved. This CDR3 region has 13 residues. Germline-derived CDR1 and CDR2 are SQVTM and ANQGSEA. The CDR3 reads CGYIDPTNYGYTF. CDR3 coding DNA: TGCGGCTATATCGACCCTACTAACTATGGCTACACCTTC.